This entry is about one T cell receptor beta chain. A few counts support this clone. Its antigen specificity is not known. Base quality data are lacking; no much larger clone is found one base away. The germline V gene gives CDR1 as SGHAT and CDR2 as FQNNGV. Between the V and J ends, shortened by 6 bases and 1 base respectively, the junction contains 10 bases. The CDR3 spans 14 residues, from the cysteine through the phenylalanine. Just CDR3 DNA is preserved here, 42 bases in frame from base 1. This entry is derived from a study of CD4+ T cells in melanoma (dated by TCRdb to 2022 to 2024). Broadly, across the study: The study examined neoantigen-specific CD4+ T cells in human melanoma.

The donors were melanoma patients. Overall study outcomes, separate from this receptor: Neoantigen-specific CD4+ T cells were reported to be correlated with the function of CD8+ T cells, macrophages and B cells. Neoantigen-specific CD4+ T cells in melanoma were reported to show diverse differentiation states.

Libraries were prepared through the immunoSEQ multiplex PCR assay. In its TCRdb copy, this immuneACCESS table keeps in-frame sequences only and misses some clones. Where compared with another copy, unresolved V genes explain less than half of these, and the others have no known cause. The sample table lists 4,000 to 5,000 clones, 55% to 80% of them with a count of one. Approximately 25% of the sample goes to the ten largest clones. The chain is assembled from TRBV11-2 and TRBJ1-3; the D gene lacks a confident call. This receptor was identified in a human donor with melanoma. Sequenced sample: cells from a culture (not recorded whether cultured in vitro). CDR3 loop: CASRTTGSGNTIYF. In nucleotides, the sequence is TGTGCCAGCAGGACTACCGGGTCTGGAAACACCATATATTTT.